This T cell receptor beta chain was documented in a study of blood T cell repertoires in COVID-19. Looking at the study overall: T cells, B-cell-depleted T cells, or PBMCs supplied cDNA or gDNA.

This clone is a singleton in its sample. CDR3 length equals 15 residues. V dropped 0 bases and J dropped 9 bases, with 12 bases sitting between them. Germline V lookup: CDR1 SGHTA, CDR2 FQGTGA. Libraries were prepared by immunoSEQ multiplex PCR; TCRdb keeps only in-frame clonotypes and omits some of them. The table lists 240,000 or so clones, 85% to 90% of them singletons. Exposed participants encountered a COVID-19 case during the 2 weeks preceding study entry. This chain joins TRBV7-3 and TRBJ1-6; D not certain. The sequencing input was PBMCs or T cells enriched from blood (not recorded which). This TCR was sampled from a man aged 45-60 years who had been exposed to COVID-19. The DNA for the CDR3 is TGTGCCAGCAGCTTAACCGGGGTTCTTGTTTCACCCCTCCACTTT. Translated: CASSLTGVLVSPLHF.